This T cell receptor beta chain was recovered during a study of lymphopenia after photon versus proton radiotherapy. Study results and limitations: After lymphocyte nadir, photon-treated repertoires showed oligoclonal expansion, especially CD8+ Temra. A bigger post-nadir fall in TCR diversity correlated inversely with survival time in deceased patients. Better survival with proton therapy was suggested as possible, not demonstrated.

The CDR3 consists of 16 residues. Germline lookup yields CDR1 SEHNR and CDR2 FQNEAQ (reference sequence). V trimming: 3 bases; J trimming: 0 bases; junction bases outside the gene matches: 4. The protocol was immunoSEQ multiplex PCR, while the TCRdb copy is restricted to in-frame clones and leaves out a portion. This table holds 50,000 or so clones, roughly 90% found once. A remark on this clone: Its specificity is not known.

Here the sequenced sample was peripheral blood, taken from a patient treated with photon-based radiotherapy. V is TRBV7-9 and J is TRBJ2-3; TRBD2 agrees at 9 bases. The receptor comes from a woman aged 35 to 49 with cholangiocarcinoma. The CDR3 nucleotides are TGTGCCAGCAGCTTCGGGACTAGCAGTAGCACAGATACGCAGTATTTT. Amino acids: CASSFGTSSSTDTQYF.